The TCR beta chain under discussion was sequenced for a study of shared clonotypes between healthy human individuals. The study's findings and limits: The generation probabilities recorded for non-shared clonotypes fell below those of clonotypes shared by all four donors. Rarefaction curves obtained for sorted subsets showed sequencing incomplete despite large depth.

TCRdb's copy holds only in-frame clones and misses some; the assay was immunoSEQ multiplex PCR. The sample lists around 2.5 million clones, approximately 94% occurring once. All of the donors resided in Nashville, Tennessee, and each was a Caucasian adult. Comment on this clone: Antigen specificity is unknown.

This sequence was found in a man younger than 35 in good health. Some clones in this sample may be carry-over from other donors' samples. The material sequenced was naive CD4+ T cells from PBMCs. The subset was: CD45RA+ positively selected.

The chain's CDR3 is CASSLGFRSHGGELFF. CDR3 nucleotides: TGTGCCAGCAGCTTAGGATTCAGGTCCCACGGCGGGGAGCTGTTTTTT. This chain joins TRBV7-3 and TRBJ2-2; D ambiguous. V lost 2 bases and J lost 7, with 17 bases in between. Germline lookup yields CDR1 SGHTA and CDR2 FQGTGA. This CDR3 has 16 residues.